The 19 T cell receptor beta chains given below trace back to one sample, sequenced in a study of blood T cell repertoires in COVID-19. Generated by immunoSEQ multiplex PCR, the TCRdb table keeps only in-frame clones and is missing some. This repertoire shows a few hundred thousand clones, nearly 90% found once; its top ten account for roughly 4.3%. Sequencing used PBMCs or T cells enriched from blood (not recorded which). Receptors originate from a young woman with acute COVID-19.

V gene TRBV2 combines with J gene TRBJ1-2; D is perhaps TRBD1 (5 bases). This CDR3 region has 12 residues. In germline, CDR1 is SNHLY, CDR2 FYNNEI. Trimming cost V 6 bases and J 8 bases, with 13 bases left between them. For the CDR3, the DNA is TGTGCCAGCAGCCGAGACAGAGACGGCTACACCTTC. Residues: CASSRDRDGYTF.

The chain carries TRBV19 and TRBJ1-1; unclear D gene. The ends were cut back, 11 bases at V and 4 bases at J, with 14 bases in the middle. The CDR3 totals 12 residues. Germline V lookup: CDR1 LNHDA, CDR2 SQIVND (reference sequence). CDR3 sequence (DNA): TGTGCCTCTCAGACGGGGAGCACTGAAGCTTTCTTT. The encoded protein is CASQTGSTEAFF.

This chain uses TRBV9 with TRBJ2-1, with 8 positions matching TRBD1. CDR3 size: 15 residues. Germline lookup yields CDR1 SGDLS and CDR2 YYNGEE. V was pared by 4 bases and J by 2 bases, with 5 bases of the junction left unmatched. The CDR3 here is CASSTRDRTYNEQFF. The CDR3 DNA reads TGTGCCAGCAGCACTCGGGACAGGACCTACAATGAGCAGTTCTTC.

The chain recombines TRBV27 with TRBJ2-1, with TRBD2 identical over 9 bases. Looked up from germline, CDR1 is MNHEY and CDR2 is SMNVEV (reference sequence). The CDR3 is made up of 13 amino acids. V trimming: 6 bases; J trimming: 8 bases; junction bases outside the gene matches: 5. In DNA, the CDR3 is TGTGCCAGCAGACATAGCGGGAGCCATGAGCAGTTCTTC. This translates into CASRHSGSHEQFF.

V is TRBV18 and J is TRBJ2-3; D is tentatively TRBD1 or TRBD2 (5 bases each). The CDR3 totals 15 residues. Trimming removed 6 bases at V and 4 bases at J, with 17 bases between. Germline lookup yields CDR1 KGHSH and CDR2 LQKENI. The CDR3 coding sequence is TGTGCCAGCTCTCCAGGGCTCCTGGGAGCAGATACGCAGTATTTT. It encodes CASSPGLLGADTQYF.

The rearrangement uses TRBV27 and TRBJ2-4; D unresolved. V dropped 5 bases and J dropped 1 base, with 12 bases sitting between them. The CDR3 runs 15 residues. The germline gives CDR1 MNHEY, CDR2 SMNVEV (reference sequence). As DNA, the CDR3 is TGTGCCAGCAGTCCTGTAACCGCGGCCAAAAACATTCAGTACTTC. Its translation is CASSPVTAAKNIQYF.

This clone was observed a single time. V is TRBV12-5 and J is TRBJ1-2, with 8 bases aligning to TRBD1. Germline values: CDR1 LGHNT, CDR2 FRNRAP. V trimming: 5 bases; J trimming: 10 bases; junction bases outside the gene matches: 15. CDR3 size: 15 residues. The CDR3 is CASGETPVRDRLYTF. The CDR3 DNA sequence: TGTGCTAGTGGTGAAACACCGGTAAGGGACAGGCTCTACACCTTC.

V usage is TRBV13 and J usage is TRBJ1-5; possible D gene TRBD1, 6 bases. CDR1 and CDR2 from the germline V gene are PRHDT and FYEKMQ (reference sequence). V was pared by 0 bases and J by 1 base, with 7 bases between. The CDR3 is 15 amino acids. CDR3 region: CASSLGGGSNQPQHF. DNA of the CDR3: TGTGCCAGCAGCTTAGGTGGGGGCAGCAATCAGCCCCAGCATTTT.

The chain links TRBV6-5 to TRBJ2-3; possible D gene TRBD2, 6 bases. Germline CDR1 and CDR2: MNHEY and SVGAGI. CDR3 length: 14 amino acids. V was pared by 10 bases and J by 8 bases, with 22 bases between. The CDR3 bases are TGTGCCAACCTTAGCGGCAGGGCAGATTTTACGCAGTATTTT. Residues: CANLSGRADFTQYF.

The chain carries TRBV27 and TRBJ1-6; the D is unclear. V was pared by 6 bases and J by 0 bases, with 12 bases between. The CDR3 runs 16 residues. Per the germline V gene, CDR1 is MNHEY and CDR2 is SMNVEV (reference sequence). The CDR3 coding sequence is TGTGCCAGCAGATTTTTAGGGAGCTCCTATAATTCACCCCTCCACTTT. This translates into CASRFLGSSYNSPLHF.

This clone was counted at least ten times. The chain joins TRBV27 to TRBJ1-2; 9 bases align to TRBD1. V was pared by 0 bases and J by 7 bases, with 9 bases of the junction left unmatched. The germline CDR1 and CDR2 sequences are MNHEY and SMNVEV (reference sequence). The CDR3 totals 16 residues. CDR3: CASSLSPDPGQGGYTF. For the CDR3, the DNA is TGTGCCAGCAGTTTATCCCCGGACCCGGGACAGGGTGGCTACACCTTC.

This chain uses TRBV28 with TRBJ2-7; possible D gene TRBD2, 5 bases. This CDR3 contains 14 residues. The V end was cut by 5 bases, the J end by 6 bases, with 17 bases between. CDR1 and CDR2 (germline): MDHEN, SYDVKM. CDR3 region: CASSPAGVSREQYF. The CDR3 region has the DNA TGTGCCAGCAGTCCGGCCGGGGTATCCCGCGAGCAGTACTTC. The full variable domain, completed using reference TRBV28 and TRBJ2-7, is DVKVTQSSRYLVKRTGEKVFLECVQDMDHENMFWYRQDPGLGLRLIYFSYDVKMKEKGDIPEGYSVSREKKERFSLILESASTNQTSMYLCASSPAGVSREQYFGPGTRLTVT.

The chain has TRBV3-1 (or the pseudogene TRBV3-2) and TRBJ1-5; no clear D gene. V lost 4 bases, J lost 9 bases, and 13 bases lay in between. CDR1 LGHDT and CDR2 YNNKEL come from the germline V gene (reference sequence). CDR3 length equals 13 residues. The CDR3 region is CASSPQALGPQHF. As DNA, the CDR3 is TGTGCCAGCAGCCCCCAGGCCTTGGGGCCCCAGCATTTT.

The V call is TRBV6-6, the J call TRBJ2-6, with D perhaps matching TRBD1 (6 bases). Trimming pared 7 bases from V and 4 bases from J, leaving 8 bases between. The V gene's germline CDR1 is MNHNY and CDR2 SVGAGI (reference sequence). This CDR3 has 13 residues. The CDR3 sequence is CASKGDGANVLTF. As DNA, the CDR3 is TGTGCCAGCAAGGGGGACGGGGCCAACGTCCTGACTTTC.

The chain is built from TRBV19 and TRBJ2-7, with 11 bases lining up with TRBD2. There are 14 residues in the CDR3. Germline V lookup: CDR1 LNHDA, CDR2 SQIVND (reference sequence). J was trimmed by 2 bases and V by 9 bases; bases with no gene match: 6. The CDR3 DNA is TGTGCCAGCACGGGGACTAGCGGACCCTACGAGCAGTACTTC. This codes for CASTGTSGPYEQYF.

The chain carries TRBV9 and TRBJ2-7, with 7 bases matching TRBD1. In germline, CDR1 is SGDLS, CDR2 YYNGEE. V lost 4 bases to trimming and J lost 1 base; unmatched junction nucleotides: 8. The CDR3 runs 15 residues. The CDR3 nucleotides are TGTGCCAGCAGCCCCTACGACAGGGTTTCCTACGAGCAGTACTTC. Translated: CASSPYDRVSYEQYF.

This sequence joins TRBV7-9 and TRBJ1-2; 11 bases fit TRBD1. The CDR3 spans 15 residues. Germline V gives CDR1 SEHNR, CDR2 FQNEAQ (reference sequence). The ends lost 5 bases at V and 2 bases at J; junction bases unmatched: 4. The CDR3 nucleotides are TGTGCCAGCAGCCTCCGGACAGGGGGCAACTATGGCTACACCTTC. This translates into CASSLRTGGNYGYTF. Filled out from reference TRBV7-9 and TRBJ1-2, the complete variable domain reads DTGVSQNPRHKITKRGQNVTFRCDPISEHNRLYWYRQTLGQGPEFLTYFQNEAQLEKSRLLSDRFSAERPKGSFSTLEIQRTEQGDSAMYLCASSLRTGGNYGYTFGSGTRLTVV.

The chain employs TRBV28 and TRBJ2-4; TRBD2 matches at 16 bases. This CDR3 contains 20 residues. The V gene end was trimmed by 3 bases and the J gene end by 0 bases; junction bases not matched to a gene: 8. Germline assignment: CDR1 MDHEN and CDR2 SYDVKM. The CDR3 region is CASSLGTSGRGGKAKNIQYF. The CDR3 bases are TGTGCCAGCAGTTTGGGGACTAGCGGGAGGGGAGGTAAAGCCAAAAACATTCAGTACTTC.

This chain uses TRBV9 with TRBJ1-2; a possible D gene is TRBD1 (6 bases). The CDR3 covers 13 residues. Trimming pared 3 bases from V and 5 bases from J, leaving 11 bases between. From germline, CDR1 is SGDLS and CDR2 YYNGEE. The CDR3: CASSGGQGYGYTF. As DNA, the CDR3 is TGTGCCAGCAGCGGTGGGCAGGGGTATGGCTACACCTTC.